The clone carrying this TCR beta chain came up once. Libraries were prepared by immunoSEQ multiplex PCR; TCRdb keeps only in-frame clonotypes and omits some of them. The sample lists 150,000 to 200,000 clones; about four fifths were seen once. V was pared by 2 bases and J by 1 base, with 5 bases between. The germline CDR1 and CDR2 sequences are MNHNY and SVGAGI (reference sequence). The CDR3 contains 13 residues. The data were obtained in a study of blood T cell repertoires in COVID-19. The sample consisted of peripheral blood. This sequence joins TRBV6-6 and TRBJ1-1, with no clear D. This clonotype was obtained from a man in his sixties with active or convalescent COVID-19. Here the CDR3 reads CASSYQENTEAFF. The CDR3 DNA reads TGTGCCAGCAGTTACCAGGAGAACACTGAAGCTTTCTTT.